These 25 T cell receptor beta chains originate from one sample sequenced in a study of cytomegalovirus exposure and HLA in healthy donors. PCR employed 60 Vbeta and 13 Jbeta primers. Profiled with immunoSEQ multiplex PCR; TCRdb holds only in-frame clones, not every one. The sample has approximately 280,000 clones, more than 80% seen once. Sample: PBMCs. These receptors originate from a man aged 40-49 years in good health and CMV-seropositive.

V is TRBV5-4 and J is TRBJ2-3; D perhaps matches TRBD2 (5 bases). The CDR3 is made up of 13 amino acids. Trimming cost V 3 bases and J 0 bases, with 5 bases left between them. The germline V gene has CDR1 SGHNT and CDR2 YYREEE (reference sequence). CDR3 sequence reads: CASSWESTDTQYF. In DNA, the CDR3 is TGTGCCAGCAGCTGGGAGAGCACAGATACGCAGTATTTT. Using reference TRBV5-4 and TRBJ2-3 for the parts outside the CDR3, the full variable domain is ETGVTQSPTHLIKTRGQQVTLRCSSQSGHNTVSWYQQALGQGPQFIFQYYREEENGRGNFPPRFSGLQFPNYSSELNVNALELDDSALYLCASSWESTDTQYFGPGTRLTVL.

The V call is TRBV7-9, the J call TRBJ1-3, with TRBD1 as a possible D gene (5 bases). Trimming cost V 5 bases and J 3 bases, with 14 bases left between them. CDR3 length: 15 residues. Looked up from germline, CDR1 is SEHNR and CDR2 is FQNEAQ (reference sequence). CDR3 region: CASSPRSTDGNTIYF. CDR3 in DNA: TGTGCCAGCAGCCCGAGGTCGACAGATGGAAACACCATATATTTT.

This sequence joins TRBV7-3 and TRBJ2-7; 9 nucleotides match TRBD1. The CDR3 extends over 13 amino acids. The V gene end was trimmed by 5 bases and the J gene end by 6 bases; junction bases not matched to a gene: 5. Germline V gives CDR1 SGHTA, CDR2 FQGTGA. CDR3 sequence: CASSPQGAGEQYF. For the CDR3, the DNA is TGTGCCAGCAGCCCACAGGGGGCTGGCGAGCAGTACTTC.

The chain carries TRBV2 and TRBJ1-1; the D gene is possibly TRBD1 (5 bases). Trimming took 8 bases from V and 0 from J, leaving 13 bases between them. CDR3 length: 14 amino acids. Germline V gene data show CDR1 as SNHLY and CDR2 as FYNNEI. The CDR3 DNA reads TGTGCCAGCTCCCTAGGCAGGGTGAACACTGAAGCTTTCTTT. Its translation is CASSLGRVNTEAFF.

The chain employs TRBV5-8 and TRBJ2-3; D unclear. V was cut by 7 bases and J by 6 bases, with 12 bases left in between. Looked up from germline, CDR1 is SGHTS and CDR2 is YDEGEE. CDR3 size: 12 residues. CDR3 amino acids: CASRGRRDTQYF. The CDR3 DNA sequence: TGTGCCAGCCGCGGTAGGCGGGATACGCAGTATTTT.

This clone was counted a single time. The chain recombines TRBV21-1 with TRBJ1-1; TRBD1 was called by the table and not checked on the DNA. TRBV21-1 is given as a pseudogene. This CDR3 has 13 amino acids. CDR3 in amino acids: CASSNGQNTEAFF. CDR3 bases: TGTGCCAGCAGCAACGGACAGAACACTGAAGCTTTCTTT.

The V call is TRBV4-2, the J call TRBJ1-4, with 7 bases identical to TRBD1. Germline trimming cut 0 bases from V and 9 bases from J; bases unmatched to any gene: 13. Germline V gene lookup returns CDR1 LGHNA and CDR2 YNFKEQ. This CDR3 is built from 17 residues. The CDR3 region is CASSQEQEGASEKKLFF. CDR3 nucleotide sequence: TGTGCCAGCAGCCAAGAACAGGAGGGGGCCTCTGAGAAAAAACTGTTTTTT.

With respect to this clone: One junction end disagrees with the germline gene, perhaps due to a read error. The chain recombines TRBV7-9 with TRBJ2-7, with TRBD2 matching over 14 bases. The CDR3 spans 15 residues. Per the germline V gene, CDR1 is SEHNR and CDR2 is FQNEAQ (reference sequence). The CDR3 DNA sequence: TGTTCCAGCAGCCCGACTAGCGGGAGGGACTACGAGCAGTACTTC. Protein sequence: CSSSPTSGRDYEQYF. Variable domain in full (rest from reference TRBV7-9 and TRBJ2-7): DTGVSQNPRHKITKRGQNVTFRCDPISEHNRLYWYRQTLGQGPEFLTYFQNEAQLEKSRLLSDRFSAERPKGSFSTLEIQRTEQGDSAMYLCSSSPTSGRDYEQYFGPGTRLTVT.

The chain couples TRBV7-2 to TRBJ2-6, with D possibly being TRBD1 (6 bases). Germline V gene lookup returns CDR1 SGHTA and CDR2 FQGNSA. V shed 0 bases and J shed 0 bases, with 12 bases lying between them. The CDR3 totals 18 residues. In nucleotides, the CDR3 is TGTGCCAGCAGCTTAGCTGGGGGCCGGAGCTCTGGGGCCAACGTCCTGACTTTC. This codes for CASSLAGGRSSGANVLTF.

V gene TRBV5-1 combines with J gene TRBJ2-2, with 12 nucleotides matching TRBD2. CDR1 and CDR2 (germline): SGHRS, YFSETQ. This CDR3 region has 19 residues. J was trimmed by 2 bases and V by 1 base; bases with no gene match: 9. The CDR3 DNA is TGCGCCAGCAGCTTGAGATCTAGCGGGAGGGCCTTCAACACCGGGGAGCTGTTTTTT. It is translated as CASSLRSSGRAFNTGELFF.

Concerning this clone: Germline is not matched at one junction end, which may reflect a read error. The V gene is TRBV6-1, the J gene TRBJ1-5; TRBD1 aligns across 7 bases. Germline CDR1 is MNHNS and CDR2 is SASEGT. There are 11 residues in the CDR3. CDR3 region: CASSVGQPQHF. CDR3 sequence (DNA): TGTGCCAGCAGTGTGGGACAGCCACAGCATTTT.

This clone is a singleton in its sample. The chain recombines TRBV27 with TRBJ1-4; D not certain. From germline, CDR1 is MNHEY and CDR2 SMNVEV (reference sequence). V was clipped by 2 bases and J by 3 bases, with 13 bases between them. The CDR3 is 16 residues long. CDR3 nucleotides: TGTGCCAGCAGTTTACTGGGCCGGAACCCTAATGAAAAACTGTTTTTT. It yields the protein CASSLLGRNPNEKLFF.

The chain is built from TRBV14 and TRBJ2-1; unclear D gene. The CDR3 has 11 residues. The germline V and J ends were trimmed by 4 bases and 8 bases, with 6 bases remaining between them. Per germline, CDR1 SGHDN and CDR2 FVKESK. The CDR3 here is CASSRTDEQFF. CDR3 DNA: TGTGCCAGCAGCCGAACGGATGAGCAGTTCTTC.

The V call is TRBV7-2, the J call TRBJ2-3; 10 bases fit TRBD2. The CDR3 has 17 amino acids. The junction had 8 bases not matched to a gene; V was cut back by 4 bases and J by 1 base. Germline CDR1 SGHTA, CDR2 FQGNSA. The CDR3 DNA reads TGTGCCAGCAGCTACCCCCGGACTAGCGGTCGCACAGATACGCAGTATTTT. It specifies CASSYPRTSGRTDTQYF.

This chain joins TRBV28 and TRBJ1-5; maybe TRBD1 (6 bases). Germline V CDR1 and CDR2: MDHEN, SYDVKM. V was pared by 11 bases and J by 0 bases, with 20 bases between. The CDR3 is 16 amino acids. The CDR3 nucleotides read TGTGCCGGGGGCGAGAGGGGACGTTTTAGCAATCAGCCCCAGCATTTT. Translated: CAGGERGRFSNQPQHF.

CDR3 sequence: CASSPPARGNDEQYF. The CDR3 DNA follows: TGTGCCAGCAGTCCCCCGGCTCGAGGGAACGACGAGCAGTACTTC. J is TRBJ2-7 and V is TRBV7-9, with D possibly being TRBD2 (5 bases). CDR3 length: 15 amino acids. V dropped 6 bases and J dropped 5 bases, with 20 bases sitting between them. The V gene's germline CDR1 is SEHNR and CDR2 FQNEAQ (reference sequence). The whole variable domain, filled in from reference TRBV7-9 and TRBJ2-7, reads DTGVSQNPRHKITKRGQNVTFRCDPISEHNRLYWYRQTLGQGPEFLTYFQNEAQLEKSRLLSDRFSAERPKGSFSTLEIQRTEQGDSAMYLCASSPPARGNDEQYFGPGTRLTVT.

The rearrangement joins TRBV27 to TRBJ2-7, with 7 bases identical to TRBD1. The CDR3 extends over 14 amino acids. V lost 6 bases and J lost 2; bases outside the gene matches: 7. Germline assignment: CDR1 MNHEY and CDR2 SMNVEV (reference sequence). The CDR3: CASSLQGFAYEQYF. As DNA, the CDR3 is TGTGCCAGCAGCCTACAGGGGTTCGCCTACGAGCAGTACTTC.

The J gene is TRBJ2-5, the V gene TRBV5-4, with 12 nucleotides matching TRBD2. The assigned J gene may be wrong: the sequence end matches TRBJ2-7 better. The CDR3 length is 17 residues. Germline V gene data show CDR1 as SGHNT and CDR2 as YYREEE (reference sequence). The CDR3: CASSQGLAGLWGYEQYF. CDR3 sequence (DNA): TGTGCCAGCAGCCAAGGACTAGCGGGACTCTGGGGCTACGAGCAGTACTTC.

The rearrangement uses TRBV4-2 and TRBJ2-1; 13 nucleotides line up with TRBD2. From germline, CDR1 is LGHNA and CDR2 YNFKEQ. V dropped 4 bases and J dropped 7; count of bases not matched to a gene: 7. This CDR3 is built from 16 residues. The chain's CDR3 is CASSPLAGGPWNEQFF. In nucleotides, the CDR3 is TGTGCCAGCAGCCCACTAGCGGGAGGGCCTTGGAATGAGCAGTTCTTC.

In its sample, this clone was seen once. This chain links TRBV7-9 with TRBJ1-3; D is ambiguous. Germline loops: CDR1 SEHNR, CDR2 FQNEAQ (reference sequence). The CDR3 extends over 15 amino acids. V was clipped by 3 bases and J by 3 bases, with 12 bases between them. The CDR3 DNA follows: TGTGCCAGCAGCTTTCCCCAGGAAGTTGGAAACACCATATATTTT. This translates into CASSFPQEVGNTIYF. Supplemented by reference TRBV7-9 and TRBJ1-3, the full variable domain reads DTGVSQNPRHKITKRGQNVTFRCDPISEHNRLYWYRQTLGQGPEFLTYFQNEAQLEKSRLLSDRFSAERPKGSFSTLEIQRTEQGDSAMYLCASSFPQEVGNTIYFGEGSWLTVV.

V usage is TRBV5-1 and J usage is TRBJ2-7, with 11 bases that match TRBD1. V shed 0 bases, J shed 2 bases, and the junction held 7 bases outside the gene matches. Germline V gene data show CDR1 as SGHRS and CDR2 as YFSETQ. CDR3 length equals 17 residues. CDR3 region: CASSLEGQGGMTYEQYF. The CDR3 DNA reads as TGCGCCAGCAGCTTGGAGGGACAGGGGGGAATGACCTACGAGCAGTACTTC.

V is TRBV6-5 and J is TRBJ1-5; D unclear. With 8 bases removed from V and 9 bases from J, the gap between germline ends came to 17 bases. CDR1 is MNHEY, CDR2 SVGAGI, per germline. This CDR3 spans 13 amino acids. Written as DNA, the CDR3 is TGTGCCAGCCGGAGGTCCCAATCAGGGCCCCAGCATTTT. Protein product: CASRRSQSGPQHF.

This rearrangement joins TRBV5-1 to TRBJ1-4; 10 bases map to TRBD1. Germline V gene data show CDR1 as SGHRS and CDR2 as YFSETQ. Trimming took 4 bases from V and 8 from J; bases not matched to a gene: 8. CDR3 length: 15 amino acids. The CDR3 is CASSPGQGVKEKLFF. The CDR3 coding sequence is TGCGCCAGCAGCCCCGGACAGGGGGTTAAGGAAAAACTGTTTTTT.

The chain uses TRBV2 and TRBJ2-3, with TRBD2 matching 13 bases. Unmatched junction bases numbered 6, after V lost 6 bases and J lost 0 bases. The CDR3 totals 17 residues. Per germline, CDR1 SNHLY and CDR2 FYNNEI. The CDR3 protein is CASRGLAGDPSTDTQYF. CDR3 nucleotide sequence: TGTGCCAGCAGAGGACTAGCGGGAGACCCTAGCACAGATACGCAGTATTTT.

The J gene is TRBJ2-6, the V gene TRBV9, with TRBD2 as a possible D gene (7 bases). Germline-derived CDR1 and CDR2 are SGDLS and YYNGEE. The V and J ends lost 3 bases and 0 bases respectively, with 25 bases between them. The CDR3 has 21 amino acids. The chain's CDR3 is CASSGGGGRRARASGANVLTF. DNA for the CDR3: TGTGCCAGCAGCGGAGGGGGGGGCCGGAGGGCCAGGGCCTCTGGGGCCAACGTCCTGACTTTC.